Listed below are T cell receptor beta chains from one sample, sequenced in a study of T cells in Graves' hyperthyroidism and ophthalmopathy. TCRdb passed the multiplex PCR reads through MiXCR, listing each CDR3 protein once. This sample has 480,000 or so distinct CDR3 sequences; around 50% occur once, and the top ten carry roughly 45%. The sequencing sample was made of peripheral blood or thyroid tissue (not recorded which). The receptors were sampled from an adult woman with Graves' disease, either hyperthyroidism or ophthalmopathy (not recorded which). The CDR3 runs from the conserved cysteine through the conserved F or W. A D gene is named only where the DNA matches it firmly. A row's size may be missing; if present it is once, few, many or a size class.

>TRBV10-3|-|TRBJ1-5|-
TGTACCACCAGTGAGTCGAACCAGCCCCAGCATTTT
CTTSESNQPQHF
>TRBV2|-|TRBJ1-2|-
TGTGCCAGCACCGTCGGGAGGGGAGATGGCTACACCTTC
CASTVGRGDGYTF
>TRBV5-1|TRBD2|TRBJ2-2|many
TGCGCCAGCAGCTTGAGTCTAGCGGGGACCGGGGAGCTGTTTTTT
CASSLSLAGTGELFF
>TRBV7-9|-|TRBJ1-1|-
TGTGCCAGCAGCTTAGGCCAGGGCTGGGACACTGAAGCTTTCTTT
CASSLGQGWDTEAFF
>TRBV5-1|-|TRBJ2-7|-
TGCGCCAGCAGCCTCCCCCCGGGGACGGGATCCTACGAGCAGTACTTC
CASSLPPGTGSYEQYF
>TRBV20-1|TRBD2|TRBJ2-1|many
TGCAGTGCTCGGTGGCTAGCGGGAGCGGTTGAGCAGTTCTTC
CSARWLAGAVEQFF
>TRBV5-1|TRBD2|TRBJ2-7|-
TGCGCCAGCAGGACTAGCGGGGTAAGCGGCGAGCAGTACTTC
CASRTSGVSGEQYF
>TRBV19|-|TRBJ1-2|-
TGTGCCAGTACCCCCGGGAGGCATCATGGCTACACCTTC
CASTPGRHHGYTF
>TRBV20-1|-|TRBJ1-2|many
TGCAGCCCCCGTGGGGGGCACTATGGCTACACCTTC
CSPRGGHYGYTF
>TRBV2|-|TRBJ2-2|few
TGTGCCACCCGTACCTTGAACACCGGGGAGCTGTTTTTT
CATRTLNTGELFF
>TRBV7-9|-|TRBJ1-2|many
TGTGCCAGCAGCGAGAGGGGGTCGGGGGGCGGCTACACCTTC
CASSERGSGGGYTF
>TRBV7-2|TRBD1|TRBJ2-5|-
TGTGCCAGCAGCGCCAAGCCAGGGGGAGAAGAGACCCAGTACTTC
CASSAKPGGEETQYF
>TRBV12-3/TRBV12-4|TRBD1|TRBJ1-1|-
TGTGCCAGCACCCGAGGCAGGGGGGCTTTCTTT
CASTRGRGAFF
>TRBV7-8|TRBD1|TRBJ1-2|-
TGTGCCAGCAGCTTAGAGACAGGGGGCTTCAATGGCTACACCTTC
CASSLETGGFNGYTF
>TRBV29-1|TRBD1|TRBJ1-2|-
TGCAGCGGCGGGGACAGACTCTATGGCTACACCTTC
CSGGDRLYGYTF
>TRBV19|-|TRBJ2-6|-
TGTGCCAGCGGGCGTCCCTCTGGGGCCAACGTCCTGACTTTC
CASGRPSGANVLTF
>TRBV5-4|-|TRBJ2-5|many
TGTGCCAGCAGCCCGGGTGGGGGAGAAGAGACCCAGTACTTC
CASSPGGGEETQYF
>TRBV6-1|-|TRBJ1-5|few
TGTGCCAGCAGTGAAGCGGAGGGCTTGGTCGGCAATCAGCCCCAGCATTTT
CASSEAEGLVGNQPQHF
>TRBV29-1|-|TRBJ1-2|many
TGCAGCGCCCAGTTCCCCTTCCATGGCTACACCTTC
CSAQFPFHGYTF
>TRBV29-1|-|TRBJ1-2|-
TGCAGCGTCCTCGGGGCAGACTATGGCTACACCTTC
CSVLGADYGYTF
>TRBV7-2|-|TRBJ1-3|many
TGTGCCAGCAGCTTCTTAGGGGCTGGAAACACCATATATTTT
CASSFLGAGNTIYF
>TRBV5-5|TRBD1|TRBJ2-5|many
TGTGCCAGCATCCCAATTCCGGGACAGTCTCAAGAGACCCAGTACTTC
CASIPIPGQSQETQYF
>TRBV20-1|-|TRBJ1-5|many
TGCAGTGGGGGGGGGCACTCCAATCAGCCCCAGCATTTT
CSGGGHSNQPQHF
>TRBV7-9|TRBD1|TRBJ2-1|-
TGTGCCAGCAGCTCGGTCGGATACACAGGGGGTCGGTACAATGAGCAGTTCTTC
CASSSVGYTGGRYNEQFF
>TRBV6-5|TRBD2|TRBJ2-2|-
TGTGCCAGCACCCCAGTAGCGGGAGGGGGCTTAAACACCGGGGAGCTGTTTTTT
CASTPVAGGGLNTGELFF
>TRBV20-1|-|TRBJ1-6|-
TGCAGTGCTAGAGATCTAGACAGGCAGAATTCACCCCTCCACTTT
CSARDLDRQNSPLHF
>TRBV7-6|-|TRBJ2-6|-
TGTGCCAGCAGCTTCCTAACCCATTCTGGGGCCAACGTCCTGACTTTC
CASSFLTHSGANVLTF
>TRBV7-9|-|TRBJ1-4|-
TGTGCCAGCATGCGGCAGCAAAATGAAAAACTGTTTTTT
CASMRQQNEKLFF
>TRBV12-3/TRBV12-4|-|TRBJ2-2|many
TGTGCCAGCAACAGCTCAAGGATTAACACCGGGGAGCTGTTTTTT
CASNSSRINTGELFF
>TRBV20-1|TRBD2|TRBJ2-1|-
TGCAGTGCTAGTAGGGCGGGAGTAGCGGGCGATGAGCAGTTCTTC
CSASRAGVAGDEQFF
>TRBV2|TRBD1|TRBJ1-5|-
TGTGCCAGCAGTGAACAAAGGACAGGGGCATACAATCAGCCCCAGCATTTT
CASSEQRTGAYNQPQHF
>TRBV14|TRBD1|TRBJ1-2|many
TGTGCCAGCAGCCCACGCGGGACAGATGGCTACACCTTC
CASSPRGTDGYTF
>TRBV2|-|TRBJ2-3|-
TGTGCCAGTACTAGCAGTCCCGGAGATACGCAGTATTTT
CASTSSPGDTQYF
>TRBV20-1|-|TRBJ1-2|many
TGCAGTGCCCAACAGGAGGGTGGCTATGGCTACACCTTC
CSAQQEGGYGYTF
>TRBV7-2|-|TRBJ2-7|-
TGTGCCAGCAGCTTAGAATTGGGTCACGAGCAGTACTTC
CASSLELGHEQYF
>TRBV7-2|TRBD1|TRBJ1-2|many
TGTGCCAGCAGCACCCGACAGGGTGGTGGCTACACCTTC
CASSTRQGGGYTF
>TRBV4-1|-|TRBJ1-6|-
TGCGCCAGCAGCCAAGGGGGAAACTATAATTCACCCCTCCACTTT
CASSQGGNYNSPLHF
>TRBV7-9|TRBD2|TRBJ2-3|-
TGTGCCAGCAGCTTAGGAGCGGGGACCACAGATACGCAGTATTTT
CASSLGAGTTDTQYF
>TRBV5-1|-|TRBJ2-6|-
TGCGCCAGCCTTCTTCTCCAGGCTGGGGCCAACGTCCTGACTTTC
CASLLLQAGANVLTF
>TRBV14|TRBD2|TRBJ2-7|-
TGTGCCAGCAGCCATCCTGGGGGGGTCCACGAGCAGTACTTC
CASSHPGGVHEQYF
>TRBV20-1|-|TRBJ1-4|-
TGCAGTGCTAGACTTTCTACAGGGACGGAACTGTTTTTT
CSARLSTGTELFF
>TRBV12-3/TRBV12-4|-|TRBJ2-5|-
TGTGCCAGCAGCTTACGGAGGGCCCAAGAGACCCAGTACTTC
CASSLRRAQETQYF
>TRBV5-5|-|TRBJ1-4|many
TGTGCCAGCAGCCCTCTTCACAGAGCAACTAATGAAAAACTGTTTTTT
CASSPLHRATNEKLFF
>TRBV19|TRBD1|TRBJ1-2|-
TGTGCCAGTACCACGCCCCAACCGGGACAGCAAACTTATGGCTACACCTTC
CASTTPQPGQQTYGYTF
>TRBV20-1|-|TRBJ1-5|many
TGCAGTGCTGCAGGGACCGCCTTTGAGCCCCAGCATTTT
CSAAGTAFEPQHF
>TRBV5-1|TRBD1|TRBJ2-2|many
TGCGCCAGCACGAGAGACAGGGGGCGAACCGGGGAGCTGTTTTTT
CASTRDRGRTGELFF